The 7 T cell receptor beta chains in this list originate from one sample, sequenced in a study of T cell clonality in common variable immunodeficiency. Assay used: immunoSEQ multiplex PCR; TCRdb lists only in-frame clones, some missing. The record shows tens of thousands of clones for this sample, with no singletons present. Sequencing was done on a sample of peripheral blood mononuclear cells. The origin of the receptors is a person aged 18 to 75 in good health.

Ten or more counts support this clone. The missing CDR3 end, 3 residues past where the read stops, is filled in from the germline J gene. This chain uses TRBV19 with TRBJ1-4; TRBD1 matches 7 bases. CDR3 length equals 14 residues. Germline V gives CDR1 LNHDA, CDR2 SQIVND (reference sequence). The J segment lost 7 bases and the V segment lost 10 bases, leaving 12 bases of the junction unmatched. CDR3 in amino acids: CATTDRDVVEKLFF. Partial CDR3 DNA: TGTGCCACCACCGACAGGGACGTGGTTGAAAAA.

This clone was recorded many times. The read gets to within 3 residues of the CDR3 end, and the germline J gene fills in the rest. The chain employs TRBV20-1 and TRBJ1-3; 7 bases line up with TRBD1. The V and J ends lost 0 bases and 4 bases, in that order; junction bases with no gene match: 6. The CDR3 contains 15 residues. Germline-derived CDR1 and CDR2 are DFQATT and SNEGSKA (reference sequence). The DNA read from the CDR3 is TGCAGTGCTAGAGATCAGGGCAGGGGGGGAAACACC. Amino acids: CSARDQGRGGNT. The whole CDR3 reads CSARDQGRGGNTIYF.

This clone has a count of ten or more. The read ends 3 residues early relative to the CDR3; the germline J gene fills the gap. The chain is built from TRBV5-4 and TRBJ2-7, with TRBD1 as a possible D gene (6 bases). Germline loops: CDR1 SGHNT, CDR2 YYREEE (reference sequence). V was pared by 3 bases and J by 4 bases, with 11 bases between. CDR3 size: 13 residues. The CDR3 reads CASSSGQTYEQYF. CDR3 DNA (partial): TGTGCCAGCAGCTCTGGACAGACATACGAG.

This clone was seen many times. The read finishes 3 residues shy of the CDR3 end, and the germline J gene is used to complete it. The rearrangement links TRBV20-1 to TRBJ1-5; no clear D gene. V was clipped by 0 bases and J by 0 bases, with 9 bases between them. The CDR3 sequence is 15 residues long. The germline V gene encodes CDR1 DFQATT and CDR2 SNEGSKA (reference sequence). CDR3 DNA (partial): TGCAGTGCTAGAGAGTACACCGATAGCAATCAGCCC. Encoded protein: CSAREYTDSNQP. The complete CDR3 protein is CSAREYTDSNQPQHF.

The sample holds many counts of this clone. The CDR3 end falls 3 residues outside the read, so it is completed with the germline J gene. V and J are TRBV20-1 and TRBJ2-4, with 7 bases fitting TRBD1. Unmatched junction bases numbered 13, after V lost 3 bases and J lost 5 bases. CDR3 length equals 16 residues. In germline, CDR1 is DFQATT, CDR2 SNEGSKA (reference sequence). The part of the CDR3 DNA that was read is TGCAGTGCTAGGAAATACAGGGGCGCGCGGGAAAACATT. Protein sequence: CSARKYRGARENI. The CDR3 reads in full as CSARKYRGARENIQYF.

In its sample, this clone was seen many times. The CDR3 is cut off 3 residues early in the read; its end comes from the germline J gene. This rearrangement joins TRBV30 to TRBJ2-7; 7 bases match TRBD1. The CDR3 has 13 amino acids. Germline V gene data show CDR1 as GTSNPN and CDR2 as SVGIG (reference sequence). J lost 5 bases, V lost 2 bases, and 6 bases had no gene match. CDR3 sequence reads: CAWSPDRVHEQYF. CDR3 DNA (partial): TGTGCCTGGAGTCCTGACAGGGTACACGAG.

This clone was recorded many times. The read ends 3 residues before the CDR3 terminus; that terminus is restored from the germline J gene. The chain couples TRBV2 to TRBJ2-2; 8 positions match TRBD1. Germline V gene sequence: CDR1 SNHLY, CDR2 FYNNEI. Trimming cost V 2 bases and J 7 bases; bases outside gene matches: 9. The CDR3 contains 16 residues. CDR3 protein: CASSEWARQGSGELFF. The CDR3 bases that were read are TGTGCCAGCAGTGAATGGGCGAGACAGGGGAGCGGGGAG.